This T cell receptor (beta chain) came from a study of cytomegalovirus exposure and HLA in healthy donors. Study-level background: Earlier, about 180 million T cells were analyzed, and approximately 110 million unique TCR beta sequences were found among them.

Primers included in the PCR were 60 Vbeta and 13 Jbeta primers. This table comes from immunoSEQ multiplex PCR, and its TCRdb copy is limited to in-frame clones, with some not included. The sample lists about 94,000 clones, roughly three quarters seen once, with 0.7% to 0.85% in the top ten. This CDR3 contains 16 residues. Germline assignment: CDR1 MNHEY and CDR2 SMNVEV (reference sequence). With 5 bases clipped from V and 2 bases from J, the junction kept 8 bases outside the gene matches. To note about this clone: Its antigen is still unknown.

Whole-study findings and limits: Per a later analysis, about 17,000 TCR beta sequences showed association with HLA alleles at 0.05 false discovery rate. TCR beta chains numbering more than 150 were designated cytomegalovirus-associated. A cluster of highly shared sequence variants was likely a sequencing artifact.

The sequence was collected from an older woman in good health and CMV-seronegative. The chain combines TRBV27 with TRBJ2-2, with TRBD1 matching over 7 bases. The sequencing sample was made of PBMCs. CDR3 nucleotide sequence: TGTGCCAGCAGTCTGCGACAGGGCGTTAACACCGGGGAGCTGTTTTTT. It codes for CASSLRQGVNTGELFF.